The rows below give T cell receptor beta chains drawn from one sample of a study of blood T cell repertoires in COVID-19. Measured with immunoSEQ multiplex PCR; TCRdb has only the in-frame clones, and not every one. The sample lists approximately 200,000 clones, approximately 86% occurring once. The sequencing input was PBMCs or T cells enriched from blood (not recorded which). Receptors originate from a woman in her 30s who had been exposed to COVID-19. CDR3s include the opening cysteine and the closing phenylalanine or tryptophan. Fields, in order: V gene, J gene, CDR3 length, clone size, D gene, CDR3 protein, CDR3 DNA. A D gene is named only where the DNA matches it firmly. Size tells how often a clone was seen (once, few, many) or the class of an expanded clone, and some rows leave it out.

v_gene: TRBV6-2/TRBV6-3; j_gene: TRBJ1-2; len: 16; abundance: few; d_gene: TRBD1; CDR3aa: CASSDGTGVQIYGYTF; CDR3nt: TGTGCCAGCAGTGACGGGACAGGAGTTCAAATCTATGGCTACACCTTC
v_gene: TRBV7-9; j_gene: TRBJ1-2; len: 17; abundance: NA; d_gene: TRBD1; CDR3aa: CASSLGASGTGGLGYTF; CDR3nt: TGTGCCAGCAGCTTAGGGGCCTCCGGGACAGGGGGTCTTGGCTACACCTTC
v_gene: TRBV6-1; j_gene: TRBJ2-2; len: 14; abundance: NA; d_gene: NA; CDR3aa: CASSEFNSGGELFF; CDR3nt: TGTGCCAGCAGTGAATTCAACTCGGGCGGGGAGCTGTTTTTT
v_gene: TRBV9; j_gene: TRBJ1-2; len: 13; abundance: NA; d_gene: NA; CDR3aa: CASTVHDSGGYTF; CDR3nt: TGTGCCAGCACCGTACATGACAGTGGGGGCTACACCTTC
v_gene: TRBV19; j_gene: TRBJ1-5; len: 14; abundance: NA; d_gene: TRBD1; CDR3aa: CASREDRGLQPQHF; CDR3nt: TGTGCCAGTAGAGAAGACAGGGGATTACAGCCCCAGCATTTT
v_gene: TRBV7-8; j_gene: TRBJ1-4; len: 14; abundance: once; d_gene: TRBD1; CDR3aa: CASSLDREYEKLFF; CDR3nt: TGTGCCAGCAGCCTAGACAGGGAATATGAAAAACTGTTTTTT
v_gene: TRBV25-1; j_gene: TRBJ1-6; len: 14; abundance: NA; d_gene: NA; CDR3aa: CASSETLYNSPLHF; CDR3nt: TGTGCCAGCAGTGAAACTCTGTATAATTCACCCCTCCACTTT
v_gene: TRBV5-8; j_gene: TRBJ1-1; len: 14; abundance: NA; d_gene: TRBD1; CDR3aa: CASSYRDRGTEAFF; CDR3nt: TGTGCCAGCAGCTACCGGGACAGGGGGACTGAAGCTTTCTTT
v_gene: TRBV19; j_gene: TRBJ2-1; len: 15; abundance: once; d_gene: TRBD2; CDR3aa: CASRTSGGARNEQFF; CDR3nt: TGTGCCAGTAGGACTAGCGGGGGGGCCCGAAATGAGCAGTTCTTC
v_gene: TRBV7-8; j_gene: TRBJ2-1; len: 14; abundance: NA; d_gene: NA; CDR3aa: CASYPAEQWNEQFF; CDR3nt: TGTGCCAGCTACCCAGCGGAGCAATGGAATGAGCAGTTCTTC